This TCR beta chain was observed in a study of blood T cell repertoires in COVID-19. Study as a whole: From the United States, Italy and Spain came samples of acute and convalescent COVID-19. Sample material is recorded as cDNA or gDNA derived from T cells, B-cell-depleted T cells, or PBMCs.

In the authors' methods: Nucleated cell counts were estimated from reference gene primer amplification. Produced via immunoSEQ multiplex PCR; TCRdb's table is partial and in-frame only. V, J and clone size were drawn from that table, and D and trimming were deduced from the DNA. The repertoire holds 150,000 to 200,000 clones, less than 90% seen once, with less than 25% in the top ten. V was pared by 5 bases and J by 5 bases, with 9 bases between. Germline V gene lookup returns CDR1 SGHTA and CDR2 FQGNSA. The CDR3 sequence is 12 residues long. Source material: peripheral blood. This TCR was recovered from a man between 65 and 85 years old with active or convalescent COVID-19. V and J are TRBV7-2 and TRBJ2-5; D uncertain. The CDR3 sequence: CASSRYGETQYF. The CDR3 DNA follows: TGTGCCAGCAGCCGTTACGGGGAGACCCAGTACTTC.